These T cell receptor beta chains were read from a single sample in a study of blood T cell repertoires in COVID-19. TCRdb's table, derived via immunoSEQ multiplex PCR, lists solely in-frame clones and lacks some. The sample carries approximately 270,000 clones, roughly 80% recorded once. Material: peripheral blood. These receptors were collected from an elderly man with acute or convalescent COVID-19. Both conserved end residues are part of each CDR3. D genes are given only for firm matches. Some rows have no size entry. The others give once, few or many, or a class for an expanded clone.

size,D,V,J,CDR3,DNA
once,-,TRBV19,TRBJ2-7,CASSISGNMPLYEQYF,TGTGCCAGTAGTATCTCCGGGAACATGCCCCTCTACGAGCAGTACTTC
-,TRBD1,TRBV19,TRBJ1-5,CASSDRGYSNQPQHF,TGTGCCAGTAGCGACAGGGGATATAGCAATCAGCCCCAGCATTTT
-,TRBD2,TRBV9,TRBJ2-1,CASSPRGQASGGAAYNEQFF,TGTGCCAGCAGCCCCCGGGGGCAGGCTAGCGGGGGGGCCGCCTACAATGAGCAGTTCTTC
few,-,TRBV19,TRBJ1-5,CASSIDTGYQQPQHF,TGTGCCAGTAGTATAGATACAGGGTACCAACAGCCCCAGCATTTT
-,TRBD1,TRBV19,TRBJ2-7,CASSIVKGDRAYEQYF,TGTGCCAGTAGTATAGTCAAAGGGGACAGAGCCTACGAGCAGTACTTC
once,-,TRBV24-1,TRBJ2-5,CATSDPGRKETQYF,TGTGCCACCAGTGATCCAGGCCGTAAGGAGACCCAGTACTTC
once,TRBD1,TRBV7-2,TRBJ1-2,CASSLGGTGLNYGYTF,TGTGCCAGCAGCTTAGGAGGGACAGGCCTTAACTATGGCTACACCTTC
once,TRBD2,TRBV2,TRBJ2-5,CASSRGPRLAQETQYF,TGTGCCAGCAGTCGCGGCCCAAGACTAGCCCAAGAGACCCAGTACTTC
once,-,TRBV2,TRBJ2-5,CASRRAGRETQYF,TGTGCCAGCAGACGGGCGGGACGGGAGACCCAGTACTTC
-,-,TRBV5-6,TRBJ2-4,CASSPGGGDGIQYF,TGTGCCAGCAGCCCAGGAGGGGGCGACGGCATTCAGTACTTC
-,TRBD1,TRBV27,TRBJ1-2,CASRTGTAYGYTF,TGTGCCAGCAGGACCGGGACAGCCTATGGCTACACCTTC
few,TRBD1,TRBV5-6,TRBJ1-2,CASSLDRGLNYGYTF,TGTGCCAGCAGCTTGGACAGGGGGCTTAACTATGGCTACACCTTC
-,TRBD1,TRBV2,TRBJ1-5,CASSGDSANQPQHF,TGTGCCAGCAGTGGGGACAGCGCTAATCAGCCCCAGCATTTT
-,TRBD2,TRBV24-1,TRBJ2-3,CATSDPGLAGRTDTQYF,TGTGCCACCAGTGATCCTGGACTAGCGGGACGCACAGATACGCAGTATTTT
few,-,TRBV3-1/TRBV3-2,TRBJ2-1,CASSLRSGGGVNEQFF,TGTGCCAGCAGCCTTCGTTCCGGGGGAGGAGTCAATGAGCAGTTCTTC
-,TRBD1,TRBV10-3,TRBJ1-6,CAIRNDRGIGNSPLHF,TGTGCCATCAGGAATGACAGGGGAATAGGTAATTCACCCCTCCACTTT
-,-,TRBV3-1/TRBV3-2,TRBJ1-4,CASSQDPRVNEKLFF,TGTGCCAGCAGCCAAGATCCCAGGGTTAATGAAAAACTGTTTTTT
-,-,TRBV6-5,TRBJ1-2,CASRAQPLRGYTF,TGTGCCAGCCGAGCCCAACCCCTACGTGGCTACACCTTC
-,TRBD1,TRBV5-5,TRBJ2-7,CASSSRQGTGGAFHEQYF,TGTGCCAGCAGCTCGCGACAAGGGACAGGGGGCGCGTTCCACGAGCAGTACTTC
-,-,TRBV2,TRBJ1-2,CASSPRQENYGYTF,TGTGCCAGCAGTCCAAGACAGGAGAACTATGGCTACACCTTC
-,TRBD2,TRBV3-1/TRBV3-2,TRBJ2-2,CASSDSGGGNTGELFF,TGTGCCAGCAGCGATAGCGGGGGAGGGAACACCGGGGAGCTGTTTTTT
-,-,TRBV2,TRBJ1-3,CASSENRATGNTIYF,TGTGCCAGCAGTGAAAACAGGGCTACTGGAAACACCATATATTTT
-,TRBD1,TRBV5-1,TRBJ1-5,CASSSTPGQGPNQPQHF,TGCGCCAGCAGCTCGACCCCGGGACAGGGCCCTAATCAGCCCCAGCATTTT
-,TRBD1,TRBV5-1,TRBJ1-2,CASSLEGTEGYGYTF,TGCGCCAGCAGCTTGGAAGGGACAGAGGGATATGGCTACACCTTC
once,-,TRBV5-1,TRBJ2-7,CASSLVQGREGYF,TGCGCCAGCAGCTTGGTACAGGGCCGTGAGGGGTACTTC
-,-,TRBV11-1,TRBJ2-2,CASSPKLLGELFF,TGTGCCAGCAGCCCTAAGCTTCTCGGGGAGCTGTTTTTT
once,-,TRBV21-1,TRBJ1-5,CATELKTGDDNQPQHF,TGTGCCACAGAACTCAAGACAGGGGATGACAATCAGCCCCAGCATTTT
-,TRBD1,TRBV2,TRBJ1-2,CASRFRDRLLANYGYTF,TGTGCCAGCAGATTCCGGGACAGACTTCTAGCTAACTATGGCTACACCTTC
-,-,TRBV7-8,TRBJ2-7,CASSHLRFGSREQYF,TGTGCCAGCAGCCACCTTCGTTTTGGGTCGAGGGAGCAGTACTTC
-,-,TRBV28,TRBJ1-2,CASSSLTGHANGYTF,TGTGCCAGCAGCTCTCTTACAGGCCACGCTAATGGCTACACCTTC
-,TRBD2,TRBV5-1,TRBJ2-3,CASSLWGTSGSDTQYF,TGCGCCAGCAGCTTATGGGGGACTAGCGGTTCAGATACGCAGTATTTT
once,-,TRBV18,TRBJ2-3,CASSPRQGNTDTQYF,TGTGCCAGCTCACCACGGCAGGGGAACACAGATACGCAGTATTTT
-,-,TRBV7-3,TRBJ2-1,CASSLSLDEQFF,TGTGCCAGCAGCTTAAGTCTCGATGAGCAGTTCTTC
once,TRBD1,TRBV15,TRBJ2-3,CATGQGTGGNTDTQYF,TGTGCCACAGGGCAGGGGACAGGGGGCAACACAGATACGCAGTATTTT
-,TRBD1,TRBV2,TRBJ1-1,CASSEARTGRTEAFF,TGTGCCAGCAGTGAAGCCCGGACAGGGAGGACTGAAGCTTTCTTT
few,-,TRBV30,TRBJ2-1,CAWSGGLHNEQFF,TGTGCCTGGAGTGGGGGCTTACACAATGAGCAGTTCTTC
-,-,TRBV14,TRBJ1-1,CASSQLGGARNTEAFF,TGTGCCAGCAGCCAATTAGGGGGGGCTCGGAACACTGAAGCTTTCTTT
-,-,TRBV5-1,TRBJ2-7,CASSPGRGYEQYF,TGCGCCAGCAGCCCTGGGAGAGGCTACGAGCAGTACTTC
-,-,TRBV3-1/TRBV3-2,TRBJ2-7,CASSQGQGGAYEQYF,TGTGCCAGCAGCCAAGGGCAGGGAGGCGCCTACGAGCAGTACTTC
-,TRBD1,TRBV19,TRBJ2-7,CASSVSRDRVGEQYF,TGTGCCAGTAGTGTGTCCCGGGACAGGGTCGGCGAGCAGTACTTC
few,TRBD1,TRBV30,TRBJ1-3,CAWKQGAYRSSGNTIYF,TGTGCCTGGAAACAGGGGGCTTACAGATCCTCTGGAAACACCATATATTTT
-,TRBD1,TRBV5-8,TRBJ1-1,CADRAGTGGMNTEAFF,TGTGCCGACCGCGCCGGGACAGGCGGAATGAACACTGAAGCTTTCTTT
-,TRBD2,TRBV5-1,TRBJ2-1,CASSLVPSGSYNEQFF,TGCGCCAGCAGCTTGGTTCCTAGCGGGAGTTACAATGAGCAGTTCTTC
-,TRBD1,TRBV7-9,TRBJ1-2,CASSPDRAAGYTF,TGTGCCAGCAGCCCAGACAGGGCGGCTGGCTACACCTTC
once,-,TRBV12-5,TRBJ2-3,CASGLFARGDTQYF,TGTGCTAGTGGTTTGTTCGCCCGGGGAGATACGCAGTATTTT
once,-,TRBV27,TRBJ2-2,CASSLNPGPGELFF,TGTGCCAGCAGTTTAAATCCAGGGCCCGGGGAGCTGTTTTTT
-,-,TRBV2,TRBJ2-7,CASSEAPGYEQYF,TGTGCCAGCAGTGAAGCCCCAGGATACGAGCAGTACTTC
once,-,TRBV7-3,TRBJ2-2,CASSLQGYSTGELFF,TGTGCCAGCAGCCTCCAGGGGTACTCCACCGGGGAGCTGTTTTTT
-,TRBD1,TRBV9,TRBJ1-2,CASSPRQGHYGYTF,TGTGCCAGCAGCCCTCGACAGGGGCACTATGGCTACACCTTC
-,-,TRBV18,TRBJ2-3,CASSNQLDTQYF,TGTGCCAGCTCAAATCAGTTGGATACGCAGTATTTT
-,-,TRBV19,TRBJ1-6,CATGDSYNSPLHF,TGTGCCACCGGGGACTCTTATAATTCACCCCTCCACTTT
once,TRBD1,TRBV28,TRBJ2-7,CASRPEGQGVYEQYF,TGTGCCAGCAGGCCTGAGGGGCAGGGGGTATACGAGCAGTACTTC
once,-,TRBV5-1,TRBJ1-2,CASSLGSQGFGYTF,TGCGCCAGCAGCTTGGGCTCACAGGGCTTTGGCTACACCTTC
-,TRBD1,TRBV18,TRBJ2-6,CASSPGTGVPQSSGANVLTF,TGTGCCAGCTCACCTGGGACAGGGGTACCCCAGAGCTCTGGGGCCAACGTCCTGACTTTC
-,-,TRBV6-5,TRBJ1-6,CASSYQNELINSPLHF,TGTGCCAGCAGTTACCAGAACGAACTAATTAATTCACCCCTCCACTTT
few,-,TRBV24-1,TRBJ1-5,CATSVNGASNQPQHF,TGTGCCACCAGTGTGAATGGGGCAAGCAATCAGCCCCAGCATTTT
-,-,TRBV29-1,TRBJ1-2,CSALTAYGYTF,TGCAGCGCCCTGACAGCCTATGGCTACACCTTC